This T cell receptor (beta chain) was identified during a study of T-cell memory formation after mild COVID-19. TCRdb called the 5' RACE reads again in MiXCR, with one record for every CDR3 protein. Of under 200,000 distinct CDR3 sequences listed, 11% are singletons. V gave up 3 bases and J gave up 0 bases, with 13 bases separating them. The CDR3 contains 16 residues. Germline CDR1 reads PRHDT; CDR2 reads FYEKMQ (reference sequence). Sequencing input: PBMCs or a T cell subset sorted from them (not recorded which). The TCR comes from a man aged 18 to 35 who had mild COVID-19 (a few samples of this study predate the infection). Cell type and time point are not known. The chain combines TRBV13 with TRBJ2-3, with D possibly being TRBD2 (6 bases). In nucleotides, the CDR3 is TGTGCCAGCAGCTTTTCTCTAGCGCGGAGCACAGATACGCAGTATTTT. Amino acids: CASSFSLARSTDTQYF.